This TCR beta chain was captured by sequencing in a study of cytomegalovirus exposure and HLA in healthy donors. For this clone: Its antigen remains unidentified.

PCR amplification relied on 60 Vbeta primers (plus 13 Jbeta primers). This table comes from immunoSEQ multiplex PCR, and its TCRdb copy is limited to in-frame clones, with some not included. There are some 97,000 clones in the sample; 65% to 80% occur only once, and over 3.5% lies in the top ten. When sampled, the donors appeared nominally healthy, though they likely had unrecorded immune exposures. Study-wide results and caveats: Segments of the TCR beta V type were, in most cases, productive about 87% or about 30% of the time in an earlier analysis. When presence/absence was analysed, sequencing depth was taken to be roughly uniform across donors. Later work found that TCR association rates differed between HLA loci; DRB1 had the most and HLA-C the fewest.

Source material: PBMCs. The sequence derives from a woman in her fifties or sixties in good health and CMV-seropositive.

The CDR3 DNA follows: TGTGCCAGCAGCGTAGGTAGCGGCCACTTCAATGAGCAGTTCTTC. Protein sequence: CASSVGSGHFNEQFF. The rearrangement links TRBV9 to TRBJ2-1; D is possibly TRBD2 (6 bases). V lost 0 bases, J lost 6 bases, and 13 bases lay in between. The V gene's germline CDR1 is SGDLS and CDR2 YYNGEE. This CDR3 contains 15 residues.